The T cell receptor beta chain under discussion was sequenced for a study of blood T cell repertoires in COVID-19. Sequenced by immunoSEQ multiplex PCR; TCRdb stores in-frame clones only, minus some. The data show 150,000 to 200,000 clones, around 80% seen once. Participants spanned ages roughly 18 to 90 years and resided in over 20 US areas. Cohort 3 recovered donors had two negative PCRs, clearance, or symptom resolution. This sequence was found in a woman aged 60 to 75 who had recovered from COVID-19. Sample: PBMCs or T cells enriched from blood (not recorded which).

The CDR3 here is CSATTAGDYEQYF. In nucleotides, the CDR3 is TGCAGCGCCACAACGGCAGGGGACTACGAGCAGTACTTC. The V and J genes are TRBV29-1 and TRBJ2-7; the D gene is possibly TRBD1 (6 bases). Deletions cut 7 bases from V and 3 bases from J, with 16 bases between. This CDR3 contains 13 residues. The germline gives CDR1 SQVTM, CDR2 ANQGSEA.